This TCR beta chain was profiled in a study of radiation and T cells in renal cell carcinoma. Clones were sequenced by immunoSEQ multiplex PCR, and TCRdb holds only the in-frame ones, with some missing. The sample includes 100,000 to 150,000 clones, over 75% of them seen just once. Time point described: blood 2 weeks post-SBRT. Documented treatment: 15 Gy SBRT to primary tumor, nephrectomy 4 weeks later. This CDR3 is 16 amino acids long. Germline CDR1 is SGHKS and CDR2 is YYEKEE (reference sequence). V lost 4 bases to trimming and J lost 3 bases; unmatched junction nucleotides: 7. Sequencing was performed on blood, taken from a patient whose treatment included radiotherapy and nephrectomy. The gene calls are TRBV5-5 and TRBJ1-3; TRBD1 matches 10 bases. This clonotype was sampled from a man aged 45-65 years with renal cell carcinoma. DNA of the CDR3: TGTGCCAGCAGCGTGGGACAGGGGTCCTTTGGAAACACCATATATTTT. Its translation: CASSVGQGSFGNTIYF.